Below are 11 T cell receptor beta chains sequenced from a single sample in a study of blood T cell repertoires in COVID-19. Only in-frame clones appear in the TCRdb table, and some are missing; sequencing was by immunoSEQ multiplex PCR. Here the sample spans about 83,000 clones, about 86% being singletons. Sequencing was performed on peripheral blood. The receptors derive from a woman aged 80 or over in a cohort sampled during active or convalescent COVID-19.

The J gene is TRBJ2-2, the V gene TRBV5-1; D not resolved. Germline V gives CDR1 SGHRS, CDR2 YFSETQ. There are 13 residues in the CDR3. The V gene lost 0 bases and the J gene lost 6 bases, with 6 bases spanning the gap. The CDR3 loop reads CASSLGWPGELFF. The CDR3 DNA is TGCGCCAGCAGCTTGGGGTGGCCCGGGGAGCTGTTTTTT.

This rearrangement joins TRBV6-5 to TRBJ2-7; tentatively, D is TRBD1 (6 bases). This CDR3 has 13 residues. The V end lost 10 bases, the J end lost 4 bases, and 17 bases lay between the germline ends. Germline V gene sequence: CDR1 MNHEY, CDR2 SVGAGI. DNA for the CDR3: TGTGCCATTACAACCGGGACACTTTACGAGCAGTACTTC. Its translation is CAITTGTLYEQYF.

This clone occurred a few times. The chain has TRBV7-2 and TRBJ1-5; 8 nucleotides align to TRBD1. V was pared by 5 bases and J by 11 bases, with 11 bases of the junction left unmatched. The V gene's germline CDR1 is SGHTA and CDR2 FQGNSA. CDR3 length: 14 amino acids. CDR3 DNA: TGTGCCAGCAGCCCTGGACAGGGATTATCAGCCCAGCATTTT. This codes for CASSPGQGLSAQHF.

This sequence joins TRBV5-4 and TRBJ2-3; 12 bases fit TRBD2. There are 17 residues in the CDR3. Per the germline V gene, CDR1 is SGHNT and CDR2 is YYREEE (reference sequence). With 2 bases clipped from V and 3 bases from J, the junction kept 7 bases outside the gene matches. This CDR3 reads CASSLEGTSGRTDTQYF. DNA for the CDR3: TGTGCCAGCAGCTTAGAGGGCACTAGCGGGAGGACAGATACGCAGTATTTT.

This clone was seen a few times. The chain's CDR3 is CAISEDGGYGYTF. CDR3 DNA: TGTGCCATCAGTGAGGATGGAGGTTATGGCTACACCTTC. This sequence joins TRBV10-3 and TRBJ1-2; D is unclear. Trimming left V 2 bases short and J 5 bases short, with 9 bases between. The CDR3 spans 13 residues. Germline lookup yields CDR1 ENHRY and CDR2 SYGVKD.

The rearrangement links TRBV7-9 to TRBJ1-1; weak D call: TRBD1 (5 bases). The CDR3 loop spans 16 amino acids. In germline, CDR1 is SEHNR, CDR2 FQNEAQ (reference sequence). The germline V and J ends were trimmed by 0 bases and 4 bases, with 15 bases remaining between them. The CDR3 spells CASSLAPGMGGTEAFF. CDR3 sequence (DNA): TGTGCCAGCAGCTTAGCGCCTGGGATGGGGGGCACTGAAGCTTTCTTT.

This rearrangement joins TRBV25-1 to TRBJ1-3; tentatively, D is TRBD1 (5 bases). V was shortened by 3 bases and J by 2 bases, with 14 bases between the two germline ends. The germline gives CDR1 MGHDK, CDR2 SYGVNS. This CDR3 spans 16 amino acids. CDR3 nucleotides: TGTGCCAGCAGTGACCTGCAAGGGGTCGCTGGAAACACCATATATTTT. It encodes CASSDLQGVAGNTIYF.

This chain joins TRBV28 and TRBJ1-5; D is unclear. The CDR3 is 14 amino acids. Looked up from germline, CDR1 is MDHEN and CDR2 is SYDVKM. Trimming pared 3 bases from V and 2 bases from J, leaving 8 bases between. The CDR3 protein is CASSFGVGNQPQHF. DNA of the CDR3: TGTGCCAGCAGTTTTGGAGTTGGCAATCAGCCCCAGCATTTT.

The rearrangement joins TRBV18 to TRBJ1-5; 7 bases match TRBD1. The V and J ends lost 6 bases and 2 bases, in that order; junction bases with no gene match: 4. The length of the CDR3 is 14 residues. Per the germline V gene, CDR1 is KGHSH and CDR2 is LQKENI. CDR3 sequence: CASSLGQGNQPQHF. The CDR3 nucleotides are TGTGCCAGCTCCCTCGGACAGGGCAATCAGCCCCAGCATTTT.

This clone was seen only once. J is TRBJ1-1 and V is TRBV29-1; possible D gene TRBD1, 5 bases. V was clipped by 6 bases and J by 0 bases, with 11 bases between them. The V gene's germline CDR1 is SQVTM and CDR2 ANQGSEA. This CDR3 spans 13 amino acids. The CDR3 reads CSVGLFMNTEAFF. The CDR3 nucleotides read TGCAGCGTGGGACTATTTATGAACACTGAAGCTTTCTTT. The whole variable domain, filled in from reference TRBV29-1 and TRBJ1-1, reads SAVISQKPSRDICQRGTSLTIQCQVDSQVTMMFWYRQQPGQSLTLIATANQGSEATYESGFVIDKFPISRPNLTFSTLTVSNMSPEDSSIYLCSVGLFMNTEAFFGQGTRLTVV.

The chain is built from TRBV2 and TRBJ1-1, with 8 bases that match TRBD1. V gave up 7 bases and J gave up 5 bases; unmatched junction bases: 6. The germline gives CDR1 SNHLY, CDR2 FYNNEI. This CDR3 has 13 residues. The CDR3 protein is CASTLDRETEAFF. The CDR3 DNA reads TGTGCCAGCACCCTGGACAGGGAGACTGAAGCTTTCTTT. The full variable domain, rest sourced from reference TRBV2 and TRBJ1-1, is EPEVTQTPSHQVTQMGQEVILRCVPISNHLYFYWYRQILGQKVEFLVSFYNNEISEKSEIFDDQFSVERPDGSNFTLKIRSTKLEDSAMYFCASTLDRETEAFFGQGTRLTVV.